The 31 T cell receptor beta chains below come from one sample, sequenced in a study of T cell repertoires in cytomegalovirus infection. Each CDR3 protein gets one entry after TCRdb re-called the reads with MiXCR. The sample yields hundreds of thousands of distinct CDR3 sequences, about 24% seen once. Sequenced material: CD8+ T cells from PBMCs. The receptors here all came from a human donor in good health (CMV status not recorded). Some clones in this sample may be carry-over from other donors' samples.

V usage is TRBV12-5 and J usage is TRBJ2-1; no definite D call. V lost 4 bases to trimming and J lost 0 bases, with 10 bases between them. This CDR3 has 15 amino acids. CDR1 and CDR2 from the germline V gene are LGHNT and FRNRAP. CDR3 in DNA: TGTGCTAGTGGTTCCGCCCAGAGCTCCTACAATGAGCAGTTCTTC. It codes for CASGSAQSSYNEQFF.

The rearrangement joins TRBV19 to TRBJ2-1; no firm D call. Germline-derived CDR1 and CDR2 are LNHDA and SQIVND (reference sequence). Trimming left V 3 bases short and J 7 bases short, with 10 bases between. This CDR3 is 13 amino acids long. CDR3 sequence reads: CASSIATLNEQFF. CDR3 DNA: TGTGCCAGTAGTATTGCCACGCTGAATGAGCAGTTCTTC.

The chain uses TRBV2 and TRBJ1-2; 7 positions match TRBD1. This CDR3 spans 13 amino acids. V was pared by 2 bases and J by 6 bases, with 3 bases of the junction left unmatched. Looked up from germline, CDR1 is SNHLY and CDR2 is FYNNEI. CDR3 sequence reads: CASSERGRDGYTF. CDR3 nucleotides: TGTGCCAGCAGTGAAAGGGGGCGCGATGGCTACACCTTC. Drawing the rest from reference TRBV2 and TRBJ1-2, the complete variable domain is EPEVTQTPSHQVTQMGQEVILRCVPISNHLYFYWYRQILGQKVEFLVSFYNNEISEKSEIFDDQFSVERPDGSNFTLKIRSTKLEDSAMYFCASSERGRDGYTFGSGTRLTVV.

This chain's CDR3 is CASSDRGGPHNEQFF. CDR3 coding DNA: TGTGCCAGCAGCGATAGGGGGGGCCCACACAATGAGCAGTTCTTC. The chain carries TRBV28 and TRBJ2-1; TRBD2 is a possible D gene (7 bases). Trimming removed 6 bases at V and 5 bases at J, with 17 bases between. The germline CDR1 and CDR2 sequences are MDHEN and SYDVKM. The CDR3 runs 15 residues.

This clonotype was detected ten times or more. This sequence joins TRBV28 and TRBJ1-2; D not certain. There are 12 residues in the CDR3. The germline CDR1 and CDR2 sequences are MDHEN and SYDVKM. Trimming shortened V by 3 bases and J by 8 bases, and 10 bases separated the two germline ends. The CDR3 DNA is TGTGCCAGCAGTTTGGGCAGGATCGGCTACACCTTC. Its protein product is CASSLGRIGYTF.

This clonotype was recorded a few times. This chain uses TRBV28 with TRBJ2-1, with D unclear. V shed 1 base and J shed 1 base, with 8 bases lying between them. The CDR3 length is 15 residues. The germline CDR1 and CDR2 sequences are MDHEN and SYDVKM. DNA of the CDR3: TGTGCCAGCAGTTTATTCTCGGAGTCCTACAATGAGCAGTTCTTC. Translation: CASSLFSESYNEQFF.

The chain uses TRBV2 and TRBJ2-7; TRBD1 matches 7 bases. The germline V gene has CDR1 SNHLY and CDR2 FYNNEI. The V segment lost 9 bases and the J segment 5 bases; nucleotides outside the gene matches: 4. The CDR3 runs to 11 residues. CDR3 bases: TGTGCCAGACTGACAGGGAACGAGCAGTACTTC. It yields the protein CARLTGNEQYF. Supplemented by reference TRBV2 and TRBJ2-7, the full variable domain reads EPEVTQTPSHQVTQMGQEVILRCVPISNHLYFYWYRQILGQKVEFLVSFYNNEISEKSEIFDDQFSVERPDGSNFTLKIRSTKLEDSAMYFCARLTGNEQYFGPGTRLTVT.

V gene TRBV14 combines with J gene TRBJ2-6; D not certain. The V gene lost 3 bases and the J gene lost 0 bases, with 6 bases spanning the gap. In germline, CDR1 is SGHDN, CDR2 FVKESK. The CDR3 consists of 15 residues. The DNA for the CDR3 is TGTGCCAGCAGCCATCCTCACTCTGGGGCCAACGTCCTGACTTTC. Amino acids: CASSHPHSGANVLTF.

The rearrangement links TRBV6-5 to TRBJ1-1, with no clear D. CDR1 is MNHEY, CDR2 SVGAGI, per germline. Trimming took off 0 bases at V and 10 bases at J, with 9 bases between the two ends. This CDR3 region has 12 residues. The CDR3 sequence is CASSYSGVLAFF. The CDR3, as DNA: TGTGCCAGCAGTTACTCGGGAGTGCTAGCTTTCTTT.

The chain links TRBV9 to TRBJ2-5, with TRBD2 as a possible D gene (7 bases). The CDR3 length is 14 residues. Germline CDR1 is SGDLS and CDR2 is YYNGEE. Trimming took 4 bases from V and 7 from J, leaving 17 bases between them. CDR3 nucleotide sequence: TGTGCCAGCAGCCCTCCTAAGGGGGGGGGGACCCAGTACTTC. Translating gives CASSPPKGGGTQYF. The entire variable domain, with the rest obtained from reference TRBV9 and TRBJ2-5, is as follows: DSGVTQTPKHLITATGQRVTLRCSPRSGDLSVYWYQQSLDQGLQFLIQYYNGEERAKGNILERFSAQQFPDLHSELNLSSLELGDSALYFCASSPPKGGGTQYFGPGTRLLVL.

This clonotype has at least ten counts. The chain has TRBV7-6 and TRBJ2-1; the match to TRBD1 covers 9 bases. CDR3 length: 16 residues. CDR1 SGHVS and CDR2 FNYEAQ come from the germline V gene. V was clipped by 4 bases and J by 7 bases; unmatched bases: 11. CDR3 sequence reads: CASSSTGTGRRNEQFF. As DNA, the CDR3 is TGTGCCAGCAGCTCCACCGGGACAGGGAGGCGTAATGAGCAGTTCTTC.

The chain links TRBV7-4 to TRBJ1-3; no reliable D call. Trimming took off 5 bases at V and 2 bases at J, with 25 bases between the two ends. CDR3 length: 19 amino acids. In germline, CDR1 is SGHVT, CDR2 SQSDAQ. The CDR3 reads CASSRTEATPYDPGNTIYF. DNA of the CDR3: TGTGCCAGCAGCAGGACGGAGGCCACCCCCTATGACCCTGGAAACACCATATATTTT.

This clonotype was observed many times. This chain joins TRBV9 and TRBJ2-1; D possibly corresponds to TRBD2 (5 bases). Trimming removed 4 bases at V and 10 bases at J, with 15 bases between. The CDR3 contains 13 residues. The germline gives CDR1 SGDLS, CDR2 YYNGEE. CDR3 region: CASSRFGGVEQFF. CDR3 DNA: TGTGCCAGCAGCCGATTTGGAGGCGTGGAGCAGTTCTTC.

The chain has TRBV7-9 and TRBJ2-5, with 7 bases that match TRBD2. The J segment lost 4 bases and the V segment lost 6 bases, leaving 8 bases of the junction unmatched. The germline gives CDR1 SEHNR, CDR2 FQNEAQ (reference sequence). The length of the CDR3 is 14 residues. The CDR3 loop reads CASRSPGLRETQYF. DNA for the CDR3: TGTGCCAGCAGGTCCCCGGGACTACGAGAGACCCAGTACTTC. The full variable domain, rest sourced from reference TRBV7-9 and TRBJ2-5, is DTGVSQNPRHKITKRGQNVTFRCDPISEHNRLYWYRQTLGQGPEFLTYFQNEAQLEKSRLLSDRFSAERPKGSFSTLEIQRTEQGDSAMYLCASRSPGLRETQYFGPGTRLLVL.

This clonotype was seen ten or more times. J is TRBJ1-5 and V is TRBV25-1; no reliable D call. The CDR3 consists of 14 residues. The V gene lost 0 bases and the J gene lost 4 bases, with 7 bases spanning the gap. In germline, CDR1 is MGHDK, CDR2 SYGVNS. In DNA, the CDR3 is TGTGCCAGCAGTGAATACCGATCGAATCAGCCCCAGCATTTT. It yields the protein CASSEYRSNQPQHF.

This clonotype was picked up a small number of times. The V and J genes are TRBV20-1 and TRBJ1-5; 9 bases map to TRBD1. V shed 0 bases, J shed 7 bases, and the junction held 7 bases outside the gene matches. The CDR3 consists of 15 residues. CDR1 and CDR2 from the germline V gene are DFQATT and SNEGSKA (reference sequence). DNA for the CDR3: TGCAGTGCTAGAGAACAGGGGGCTTTAAGGCAGCCCCAGCATTTT. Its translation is CSAREQGALRQPQHF.

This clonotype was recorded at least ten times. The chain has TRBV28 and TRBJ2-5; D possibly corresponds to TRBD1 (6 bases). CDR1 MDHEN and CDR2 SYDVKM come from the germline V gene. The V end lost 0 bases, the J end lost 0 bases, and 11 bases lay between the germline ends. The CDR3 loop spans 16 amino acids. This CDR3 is CASSLWAGDHQETQYF. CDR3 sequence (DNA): TGTGCCAGCAGTTTATGGGCAGGGGATCACCAAGAGACCCAGTACTTC. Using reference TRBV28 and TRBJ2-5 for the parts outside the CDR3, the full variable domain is DVKVTQSSRYLVKRTGEKVFLECVQDMDHENMFWYRQDPGLGLRLIYFSYDVKMKEKGDIPEGYSVSREKKERFSLILESASTNQTSMYLCASSLWAGDHQETQYFGPGTRLLVL.

The CDR3 region has the DNA TGTGCCATCAGTGAGTCTCAGGGGCCGGAGACCCAGTACTTC. This gives the protein CAISESQGPETQYF. This chain links TRBV10-3 with TRBJ2-5; D might be TRBD1 (6 bases). V lost 0 bases and J lost 5, with 10 bases in between. The CDR3 is 14 residues long. CDR1 is ENHRY and CDR2 is SYGVKD in the germline V gene.

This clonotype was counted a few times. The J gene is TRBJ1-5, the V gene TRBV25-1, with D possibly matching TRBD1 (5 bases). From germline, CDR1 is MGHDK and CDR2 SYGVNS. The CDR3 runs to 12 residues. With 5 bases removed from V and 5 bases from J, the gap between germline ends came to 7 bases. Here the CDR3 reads CASSRGYQPQHF. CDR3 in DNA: TGTGCCAGCAGTCGGGGGTATCAGCCCCAGCATTTT.

CDR3 amino acids: CASSYITSGEETQYF. CDR3 nucleotides: TGTGCCAGCAGTTACATCACTAGCGGGGAAGAGACCCAGTACTTC. The chain links TRBV6-8 to TRBJ2-5; 10 nucleotides match TRBD2. The V gene's germline CDR1 is MNHGY and CDR2 SAAAGT. Germline trimming cut 2 bases from V and 3 bases from J; bases unmatched to any gene: 3. The CDR3 is made up of 15 amino acids.

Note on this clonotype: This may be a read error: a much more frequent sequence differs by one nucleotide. CDR3 sequence: CAISSETGLDEQYF. CDR3 bases: TGTGCCATCAGCTCCGAGACAGGGCTCGACGAGCAGTACTTC. This chain links TRBV7-8 with TRBJ2-7, with 7 bases fitting TRBD1. The germline V gene has CDR1 SGHVS and CDR2 FQNEAQ. The CDR3 totals 14 residues.

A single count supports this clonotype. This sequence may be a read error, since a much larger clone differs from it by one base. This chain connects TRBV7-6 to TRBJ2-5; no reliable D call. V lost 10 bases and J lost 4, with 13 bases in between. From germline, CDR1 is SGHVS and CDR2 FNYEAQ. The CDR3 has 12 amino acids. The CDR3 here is CANSPMGETQYF. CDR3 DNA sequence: TGTGCCAACAGTCCCATGGGAGAGACCCAGTACTTC. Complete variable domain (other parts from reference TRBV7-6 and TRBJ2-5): GAGVSQSPRYKVTKRGQDVALRCDPISGHVSLYWYRQALGQGPEFLTYFNYEAQQDKSGLPNDRFSAERPEGSISTLTIQRTEQRDSAMYRCANSPMGETQYFGPGTRLLVL.

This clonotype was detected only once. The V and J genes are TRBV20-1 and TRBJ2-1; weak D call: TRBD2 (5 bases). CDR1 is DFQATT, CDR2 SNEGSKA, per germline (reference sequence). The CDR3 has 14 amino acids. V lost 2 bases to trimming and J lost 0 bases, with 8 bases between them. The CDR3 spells CSARLAGSYNEQFF. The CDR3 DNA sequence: TGCAGTGCTAGACTAGCCGGCTCCTACAATGAGCAGTTCTTC.

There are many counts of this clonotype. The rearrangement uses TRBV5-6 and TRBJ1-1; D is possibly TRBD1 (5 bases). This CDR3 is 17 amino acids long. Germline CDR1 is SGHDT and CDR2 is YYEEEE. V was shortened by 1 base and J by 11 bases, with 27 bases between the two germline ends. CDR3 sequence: CASSLLLRAGREDDAFF. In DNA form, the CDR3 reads TGTGCCAGCAGCTTGTTACTTCGCGCTGGCAGGGAAGATGACGCTTTCTTT.

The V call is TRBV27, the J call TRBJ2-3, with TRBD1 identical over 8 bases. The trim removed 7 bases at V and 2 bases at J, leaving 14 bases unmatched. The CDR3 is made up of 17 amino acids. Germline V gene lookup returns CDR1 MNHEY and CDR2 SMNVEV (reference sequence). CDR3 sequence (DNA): TGTGCCAGCAACACAAAACAGGGGGAGGAGGACACAGATACGCAGTATTTT. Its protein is CASNTKQGEEDTDTQYF.

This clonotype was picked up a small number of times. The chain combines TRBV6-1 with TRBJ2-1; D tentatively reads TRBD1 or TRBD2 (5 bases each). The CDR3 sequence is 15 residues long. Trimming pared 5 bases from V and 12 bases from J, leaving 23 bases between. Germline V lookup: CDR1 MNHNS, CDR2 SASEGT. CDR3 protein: CASSYSGTLVLRQFF. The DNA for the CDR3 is TGTGCCAGCAGTTATTCCGGGACCCTTGTACTAAGGCAGTTCTTC.

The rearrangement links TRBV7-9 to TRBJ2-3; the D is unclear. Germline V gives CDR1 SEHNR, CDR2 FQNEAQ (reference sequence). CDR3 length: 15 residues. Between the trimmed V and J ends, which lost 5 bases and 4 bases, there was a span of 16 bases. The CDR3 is CASSHLSRSPDTQYF. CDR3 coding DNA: TGTGCCAGCAGCCATTTGTCCAGGTCCCCAGATACGCAGTATTTT.

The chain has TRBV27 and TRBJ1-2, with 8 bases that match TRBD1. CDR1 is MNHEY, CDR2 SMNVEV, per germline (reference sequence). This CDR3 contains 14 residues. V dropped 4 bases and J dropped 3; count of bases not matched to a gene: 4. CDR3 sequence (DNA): TGTGCCAGCAGTTCTACGGACAGGGACTATGGCTACACCTTC. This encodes CASSSTDRDYGYTF.

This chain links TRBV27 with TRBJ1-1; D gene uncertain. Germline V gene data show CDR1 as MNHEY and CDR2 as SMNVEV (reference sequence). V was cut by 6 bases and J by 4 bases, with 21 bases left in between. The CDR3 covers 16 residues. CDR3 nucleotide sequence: TGTGCCAGCAGCCGGGAAGTTAGGAAGGGCGGCACTGAAGCTTTCTTT. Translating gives CASSREVRKGGTEAFF.

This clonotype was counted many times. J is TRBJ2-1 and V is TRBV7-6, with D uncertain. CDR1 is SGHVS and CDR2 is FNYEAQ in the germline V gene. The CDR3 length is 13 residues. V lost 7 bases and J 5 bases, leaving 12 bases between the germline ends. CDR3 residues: CASTPALHNEQFF. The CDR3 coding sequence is TGTGCCAGCACCCCCGCCCTTCACAATGAGCAGTTCTTC.

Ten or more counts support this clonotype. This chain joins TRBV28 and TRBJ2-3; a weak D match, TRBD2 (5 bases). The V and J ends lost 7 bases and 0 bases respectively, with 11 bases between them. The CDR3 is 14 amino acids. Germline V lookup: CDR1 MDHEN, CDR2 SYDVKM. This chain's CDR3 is CASTPAGSTDTQYF. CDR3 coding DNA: TGTGCCAGCACCCCCGCGGGTAGCACAGATACGCAGTATTTT.